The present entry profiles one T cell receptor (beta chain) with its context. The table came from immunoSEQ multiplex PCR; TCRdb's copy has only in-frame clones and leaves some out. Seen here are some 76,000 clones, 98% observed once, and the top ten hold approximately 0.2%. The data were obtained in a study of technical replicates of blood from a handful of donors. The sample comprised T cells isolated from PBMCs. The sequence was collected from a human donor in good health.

This CDR3 reads CASSAGTSNEQFF. CDR3 in DNA: TGCGCCAGCAGCGCCGGGACTTCAAATGAGCAGTTCTTC. The chain is built from TRBV5-1 and TRBJ2-1; D might be TRBD2 (6 bases). Germline V lookup: CDR1 SGHRS, CDR2 YFSETQ. The CDR3 is 13 residues long. Trimming stripped 4 bases from V and 7 bases from J, with 12 bases between.